This T cell receptor beta chain was sequenced during a study of blood T cell repertoires in COVID-19 (dated by TCRdb to 2019 to 2021). Context from the whole study: The collaborator samples originated in the United States, Italy and Spain and spanned the acute and convalescent phases of COVID-19. The samples were drawn from two sources: the first 160 participants of the ongoing ImmuneRACE study, and 1,000 to 1,500 subjects contributed by 6 global collaborators. The prospective study material was composed of cDNA or gDNA derived from T cells, B-cell-depleted T cells, or PBMCs. A de-identified subject ID, COVID-19 status, age in years and sex were almost always included in the sample metadata. The repertoires were released in a freely available public database intended as a resource for research on the immune response to SARS-CoV-2. The dataset comprised deeply sampled blood TCRbeta repertoires from subjects exposed to, actively infected with, or recovered from COVID-19. Where available, HLA class I and class II types were taken from metadata supplied by the sample provider and were not determined by assay-based typing.

About this clone itself: This clone's antigen is unknown. No quality values exist for individual bases; no much larger clone is one base distant.

The germline V gene specifies SNHLY as CDR1 and FYNNEI as CDR2. The CDR3 has 12 amino acids, counting the end cysteine and phenylalanine. CDR3 DNA is the only sequence kept; it has 36 bases, read in frame from the first base. Deletion took 8 bases off V and 1 base off J, with a span of 9 bases between the germline ends. Each collaborating institution followed its own protocols to collect whole blood in K2EDTA tubes. For TCRbeta analysis, collaborator samples were shipped as frozen whole blood, as isolated PBMCs, or as DNA extracted from either sample type. General study outcomes and caveats: The quantity of clinical and demographic metadata differed by source and by participant and was supplied without curation.

TCRbeta CDR3 regions were amplified from genomic DNA using the immunoSEQ Assay, a bias-controlled multiplex PCR. For the original study's pipeline: The number of nucleated cells in each sample was estimated by amplification of reference gene primers within the assay. To quantify the absolute abundance of each unique TCRbeta CDR3 rearrangement, sequence reads were collapsed and filtered. For each sample, productive Simpson clonality was calculated by taking the square root of Simpson's diversity index across productive rearrangements. Not all clones reach the TCRdb copy of this immuneACCESS table, which keeps in-frame sequences only. Checked studies attribute under half of the gap to unresolved V genes and leave the rest unexplained. D and trimming come from the DNA, and the V and J calls and clone size come from that table. The sample table records roughly 200,000 clones; approximately 90% of these occur just once. The ten largest make up roughly 5.5% of the sample.

The clonotype comes from a man aged 40-50 years with active or convalescent COVID-19. The receptor chain draws on TRBV2 and TRBJ2-7; the D gene is perhaps TRBD1, on 5 matching bases. The sequenced sample consisted of peripheral blood. The CDR3 amino acid sequence is: CASGAGSYEQYF. The DNA sequence is given as TGTGCCAGCGGGGCCGGATCCTACGAGCAGTACTTC.